Below are 9 T cell receptor beta chains sequenced from a single sample in a study of blood T cell repertoires in COVID-19. Clones were sequenced by immunoSEQ multiplex PCR, and TCRdb holds only the in-frame ones, with some missing. This sample has some 23,000 clones, with approximately 92% found just once. Sequenced input: peripheral blood. These receptors were obtained from a human donor in a cohort sampled during active COVID-19.

V usage is TRBV7-9 and J usage is TRBJ2-4; maybe TRBD1 (5 bases). The germline gives CDR1 SEHNR, CDR2 FQNEAQ (reference sequence). This CDR3 contains 13 residues. Trimming removed 5 bases at V and 8 bases at J, with 13 bases between. The CDR3 here is CASSPPGLDIQYF. The CDR3 nucleotides are TGTGCCAGCAGCCCCCCAGGGCTGGACATTCAGTACTTC.

The CDR3 here is CASSLLAGGPGTGELFF. The CDR3 bases are TGTGCCAGTAGTCTACTAGCGGGGGGGCCGGGTACCGGGGAGCTGTTTTTT. V gene TRBV19 combines with J gene TRBJ2-2; TRBD2 aligns across 13 bases. Trimming took 5 bases from V and 5 from J; bases not matched to a gene: 8. Germline V lookup: CDR1 LNHDA, CDR2 SQIVND (reference sequence). The CDR3 consists of 17 residues.

This chain connects TRBV10-3 to TRBJ1-1; D possibly corresponds to TRBD1 (6 bases). The CDR3 extends over 13 amino acids. Trimming removed 4 bases at V and 3 bases at J, with 9 bases between. The germline gives CDR1 ENHRY, CDR2 SYGVKD. The CDR3 DNA sequence: TGTGCCATCAGTGCGGACAGTTACACTGAAGCTTTCTTT. It yields the protein CAISADSYTEAFF.

V and J are TRBV4-3 and TRBJ2-2, with a possible D match to TRBD2 (5 bases). The germline V gene has CDR1 LGHNA and CDR2 YSLEER. Between the trimmed V and J ends, which lost 2 bases and 5 bases, there was a span of 12 bases. The CDR3 sequence is 15 residues long. CDR3 in amino acids: CASSQQEGWTGELFF. CDR3 sequence (DNA): TGCGCCAGCAGCCAACAAGAGGGATGGACCGGGGAGCTGTTTTTT.

This sequence joins TRBV5-1 and TRBJ1-1, with D perhaps matching TRBD1 (6 bases). The V gene's germline CDR1 is SGHRS and CDR2 YFSETQ. With 4 bases removed from V and 0 bases from J, the gap between germline ends came to 10 bases. The CDR3 sequence is 14 residues long. The CDR3 is CASSPGGMNTEAFF. The CDR3 bases are TGCGCCAGCAGCCCGGGGGGCATGAACACTGAAGCTTTCTTT.

This rearrangement joins TRBV6-5 to TRBJ1-3, with 7 bases aligning to TRBD1. CDR3 size: 14 residues. V lost 6 bases, J lost 2 bases, and 4 bases stayed unmatched. CDR1 MNHEY and CDR2 SVGAGI come from the germline V gene. CDR3 amino acids: CASSAGTAGNTIYF. CDR3 sequence (DNA): TGTGCCAGCAGCGCAGGGACAGCTGGAAACACCATATATTTT.

The chain recombines TRBV18 with TRBJ1-1; the D gene is possibly TRBD1 (6 bases). The germline V gene encodes CDR1 KGHSH and CDR2 LQKENI. The CDR3 consists of 14 residues. Trimming stripped 4 bases from V and 1 base from J, with 10 bases between. Here the CDR3 reads CASSLQGQNTEAFF. DNA for the CDR3: TGTGCCAGCTCACTGCAGGGGCAGAACACTGAAGCTTTCTTT.

The V call is TRBV11-3, the J call TRBJ2-7; 9 positions match TRBD1. The ends lost 5 bases at V and 6 bases at J; junction bases unmatched: 8. Per the germline V gene, CDR1 is SGHNT and CDR2 is YENEEA. The CDR3 is made up of 14 amino acids. The CDR3 DNA reads as TGTGCCAGCAGCGACCGGGACAGGGTGTTCGAGCAGTACTTC. This codes for CASSDRDRVFEQYF.

The chain is built from TRBV11-2 and TRBJ1-2; D may be TRBD1 (6 bases). Trimming took off 1 base at V and 10 bases at J, with 16 bases between the two ends. The CDR3 consists of 14 residues. Germline-derived CDR1 and CDR2 are SGHAT and FQNNGV. The CDR3 coding sequence is TGTGCCAGCAGCTTAGTTGGGACAACGGCCGACTACACCTTC. Translating it yields CASSLVGTTADYTF.